The rows below give T cell receptor beta chains drawn from one sample of a study of shared clonotypes between healthy human individuals. Only in-frame clones appear in the TCRdb table, and some are missing; sequencing was by immunoSEQ multiplex PCR. This sample has 230,000 or so clones, with 60% to 80% found just once. The sequencing input was memory CD4+ T cells sorted from blood. Receptors were obtained from a young man in good health. Each CDR3 is given with its conserved first and last residue. The D gene is left open where the match is weak. A clone size is listed for some rows: how often the clone was seen (once, few, many), or a class if it is expanded.

-	-	TRBJ2-7	TRBV5-8	TGTGCCAGCAGCTTGGAGTACAGGACAGCCTCCTACGAGCAGTACTTC	CASSLEYRTASYEQYF
-	-	TRBJ2-1	TRBV7-9	TGTGCCAGCAGCGTATCTCAAGGCAGCTCCTACAATGAGCAGTTCTTC	CASSVSQGSSYNEQFF
-	few	TRBJ2-7	TRBV19	TGTGCCAGTAGATCTACAGCGAGCTCCTACGAGCAGTACTTC	CASRSTASSYEQYF
TRBD2	once	TRBJ2-5	TRBV7-3	TGTGCCAGCAGCCTTAGCGGGGGTCAAGAGACCCAGTACTTC	CASSLSGGQETQYF
-	-	TRBJ2-7	TRBV7-6	TGTGCCAGCAGCTTGGAAGGGACATCGTCCTACGAGCAGTACTTC	CASSLEGTSSYEQYF
-	few	TRBJ2-1	TRBV28	TGTGCCAGCAGTTTAAGAATCTCCTACAATGAGCAGTTCTTC	CASSLRISYNEQFF
-	-	TRBJ1-3	TRBV19	TGTGCCAGTAGTATCAGGCCTGGAAACACCATATATTTT	CASSIRPGNTIYF
TRBD2	-	TRBJ2-3	TRBV15	TGTGCCACCAGCAGGGCTAGCGGGAGAACAGATACGCAGTATTTT	CATSRASGRTDTQYF
-	-	TRBJ1-1	TRBV5-8	TGTGCCAGCAGCTTGGCGGGGCGGAACACTGAAGCTTTCTTT	CASSLAGRNTEAFF
-	-	TRBJ2-5	TRBV11-3	TGTGCCAGCAGCCGAGGACAGAACCAAGAGACCCAGTACTTC	CASSRGQNQETQYF
-	-	TRBJ2-1	TRBV6-1	TGTGCCGGCTCTATGAGGGGAACGAATGAGCAGTTCTTC	CAGSMRGTNEQFF
TRBD1	-	TRBJ2-3	TRBV6-1	TGTGCCAGCAGTGGACAGGGCCCAGTCACAGATACGCAGTATTTT	CASSGQGPVTDTQYF
-	-	TRBJ2-5	TRBV15	TGTGCCACCAGCAGGGGGGGGCGGCAAGAGACCCAGTACTTC	CATSRGGRQETQYF
TRBD1	-	TRBJ2-7	TRBV27	TGTGCCAGCAGGGGGGACAGGGGGCGCTACGAGCAGTACTTC	CASRGDRGRYEQYF
-	-	TRBJ1-5	TRBV7-2	TGTGCCAGCAGCTTTAGTCCGACTCAGCCCCAGCATTTT	CASSFSPTQPQHF
-	-	TRBJ1-2	TRBV10-3	TGTGCCATCAGCCCTGGGGCGGAACACTCTGGCTACACCTTC	CAISPGAEHSGYTF
-	-	TRBJ2-1	TRBV11-2	TGTGCCAGCAGCTTGTCCAGCAGCTCCTACAATGAGCAGTTCTTC	CASSLSSSSYNEQFF